The rows below give T cell receptor beta chains drawn from one sample of a study of T cell responses to AZD1222 COVID-19 vaccine. Profiled with immunoSEQ multiplex PCR; TCRdb holds only in-frame clones, not every one. Seen here are 90,000 or so clones, roughly 90% observed once, and the top ten hold less than 6%. This specimen consisted of peripheral blood, obtained 28 days after the second AZD1222 dose. All receptors derive from an adult who received the AZD1222 COVID-19 vaccine. Each CDR3 is given with its conserved first and last residue. Each record gives: CDR3 protein, CDR3 DNA, clone size, J gene, D gene, V gene. D genes are given only for firm matches. Not all rows give a size; the values are once, few, many and, for expanded clones, a class.

cdr3_aa: CASSNARMNTEAFF
cdr3_nt: TGTGCCAGCAGCAATGCCAGGATGAACACTGAAGCTTTCTTT
clone_size: NA
j_call: TRBJ1-1
d_call: NA
v_call: TRBV2

cdr3_aa: CASKPGGATNEKLFF
cdr3_nt: TGTGCCAGCAAGCCCGGGGGAGCAACTAATGAAAAACTGTTTTTT
clone_size: NA
j_call: TRBJ1-4
d_call: NA
v_call: TRBV11-2

cdr3_aa: CASSLTSGGIETQYF
cdr3_nt: TGTGCCAGCAGCTTGACTAGCGGGGGGATCGAGACCCAGTACTTC
clone_size: NA
j_call: TRBJ2-5
d_call: TRBD2
v_call: TRBV5-6

cdr3_aa: CASSIGGDFYEQYF
cdr3_nt: TGTGCCAGCAGCATAGGGGGGGATTTCTACGAGCAGTACTTC
clone_size: few
j_call: TRBJ2-7
d_call: NA
v_call: TRBV5-6

cdr3_aa: CASSHDLATSTDTQYF
cdr3_nt: TGTGCCAGCAGCCATGATCTAGCGACTAGCACAGATACGCAGTATTTT
clone_size: NA
j_call: TRBJ2-3
d_call: NA
v_call: TRBV3-1/TRBV3-2

cdr3_aa: CASGMPSRVGTQYF
cdr3_nt: TGTGCCAGCGGCATGCCGTCCCGCGTCGGGACCCAGTACTTC
clone_size: NA
j_call: TRBJ2-5
d_call: NA
v_call: TRBV27

cdr3_aa: CAWNSLPNYGYTF
cdr3_nt: TGTGCCTGGAATAGTCTTCCCAACTATGGCTACACCTTC
clone_size: NA
j_call: TRBJ1-2
d_call: NA
v_call: TRBV30

cdr3_aa: CASSPEGATNEKLFF
cdr3_nt: TGTGCCAGCAGTCCCGAGGGTGCAACTAATGAAAAACTGTTTTTT
clone_size: NA
j_call: TRBJ1-4
d_call: NA
v_call: TRBV6-5

cdr3_aa: CASSPRGGWGMNTEAFF
cdr3_nt: TGTGCCAGCAGCCCCAGAGGGGGGTGGGGCATGAACACTGAAGCTTTCTTT
clone_size: NA
j_call: TRBJ1-1
d_call: NA
v_call: TRBV13

cdr3_aa: CASSQVGQGAEGYTF
cdr3_nt: TGCGCCAGCAGCCAAGTGGGACAGGGGGCAGAGGGCTACACCTTC
clone_size: NA
j_call: TRBJ1-2
d_call: TRBD1
v_call: TRBV4-1

cdr3_aa: CASSLDLGVHEQYF
cdr3_nt: TGTGCCAGCTCACTGGACCTAGGTGTCCACGAGCAGTACTTC
clone_size: NA
j_call: TRBJ2-7
d_call: NA
v_call: TRBV18

cdr3_aa: CASSYSVLGHPFTGELFF
cdr3_nt: TGTGCCAGCAGTTACTCGGTACTGGGACACCCATTTACCGGGGAGCTGTTTTTT
clone_size: NA
j_call: TRBJ2-2
d_call: NA
v_call: TRBV6-2/TRBV6-3

cdr3_aa: CASSAEGQGTYGYTF
cdr3_nt: TGTGCCAGCAGCGCTGAAGGCCAGGGGACCTATGGCTACACCTTC
clone_size: NA
j_call: TRBJ1-2
d_call: NA
v_call: TRBV6-4

cdr3_aa: CASAPGQGTYEQYF
cdr3_nt: TGTGCCAGCGCTCCGGGACAGGGGACCTACGAGCAGTACTTC
clone_size: NA
j_call: TRBJ2-7
d_call: TRBD1
v_call: TRBV3-1/TRBV3-2

cdr3_aa: CASSPLSSNQPQHF
cdr3_nt: TGTGCCAGCAGCCCATTAAGTAGCAATCAGCCCCAGCATTTT
clone_size: NA
j_call: TRBJ1-5
d_call: NA
v_call: TRBV6-5

cdr3_aa: CASSVGLAENNEQFF
cdr3_nt: TGTGCCAGCAGTGTCGGACTAGCGGAGAACAATGAGCAGTTCTTC
clone_size: NA
j_call: TRBJ2-1
d_call: TRBD2
v_call: TRBV6-4

cdr3_aa: CASSVGSSYNEQFF
cdr3_nt: TGTGCCAGCAGCGTAGGATCCTCCTACAATGAGCAGTTCTTC
clone_size: NA
j_call: TRBJ2-1
d_call: NA
v_call: TRBV9

cdr3_aa: CASSSPTPYEQYF
cdr3_nt: TGCGCCAGCAGCTCACCAACGCCCTACGAGCAGTACTTC
clone_size: NA
j_call: TRBJ2-7
d_call: NA
v_call: TRBV5-1

cdr3_aa: CASSFSAWEGGYNEQFF
cdr3_nt: TGTGCCAGCAGCTTCAGTGCCTGGGAAGGCGGTTACAATGAGCAGTTCTTC
clone_size: once
j_call: TRBJ2-1
d_call: NA
v_call: TRBV7-6

cdr3_aa: CASSADRGGGYTF
cdr3_nt: TGTGCCAGTAGTGCAGACAGGGGTGGAGGCTACACCTTC
clone_size: NA
j_call: TRBJ1-2
d_call: TRBD1
v_call: TRBV19

cdr3_aa: CASSLGQSTDTQYF
cdr3_nt: TGTGCCAGCAGTCTAGGACAGAGCACAGATACGCAGTATTTT
clone_size: NA
j_call: TRBJ2-3
d_call: NA
v_call: TRBV27

cdr3_aa: CASSSGGGYEQYF
cdr3_nt: TGCGCCAGCAGCTCCGGGGGGGGGTACGAGCAGTACTTC
clone_size: NA
j_call: TRBJ2-7
d_call: TRBD2
v_call: TRBV5-1

cdr3_aa: CASSPMSAATYEQYF
cdr3_nt: TGTGCCAGCAGCCCGATGTCGGCAGCAACTTACGAGCAGTACTTC
clone_size: NA
j_call: TRBJ2-7
d_call: NA
v_call: TRBV7-2

cdr3_aa: CASSYQSSPGTEAFF
cdr3_nt: TGTGCCAGCAGTTACCAATCCAGTCCCGGAACTGAAGCTTTCTTT
clone_size: few
j_call: TRBJ1-1
d_call: NA
v_call: TRBV6-5

cdr3_aa: CSVFSGEETQYF
cdr3_nt: TGCAGCGTCTTTAGCGGGGAGGAGACCCAGTACTTC
clone_size: NA
j_call: TRBJ2-5
d_call: TRBD2
v_call: TRBV29-1

cdr3_aa: CASRTGYGGVALQETQYF
cdr3_nt: TGTGCCAGCAGGACCGGGTACGGAGGGGTCGCCCTACAAGAGACCCAGTACTTC
clone_size: NA
j_call: TRBJ2-5
d_call: NA
v_call: TRBV7-2

cdr3_aa: CASSRRSSTDTQYF
cdr3_nt: TGTGCCAGCAGCCGAAGGTCCAGCACAGATACGCAGTATTTT
clone_size: once
j_call: TRBJ2-3
d_call: NA
v_call: TRBV3-1/TRBV3-2

cdr3_aa: CASSNEKRGGRETQYF
cdr3_nt: TGTGCCAGCAGCAATGAGAAGCGGGGGGGCCGGGAGACCCAGTACTTC
clone_size: NA
j_call: TRBJ2-5
d_call: TRBD2
v_call: TRBV5-6